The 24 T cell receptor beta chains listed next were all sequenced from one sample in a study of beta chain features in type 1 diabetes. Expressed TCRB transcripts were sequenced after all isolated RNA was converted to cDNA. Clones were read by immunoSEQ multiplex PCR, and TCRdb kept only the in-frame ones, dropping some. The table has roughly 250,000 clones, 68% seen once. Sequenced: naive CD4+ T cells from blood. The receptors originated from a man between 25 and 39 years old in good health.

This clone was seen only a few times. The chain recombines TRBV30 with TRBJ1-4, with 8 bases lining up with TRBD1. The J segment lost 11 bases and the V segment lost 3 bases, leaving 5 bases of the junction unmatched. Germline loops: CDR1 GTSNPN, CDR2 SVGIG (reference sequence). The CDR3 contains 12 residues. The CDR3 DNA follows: TGTGCCTGGAGAACAGGGGGACGGAAACTGTTTTTT. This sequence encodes CAWRTGGRKLFF.

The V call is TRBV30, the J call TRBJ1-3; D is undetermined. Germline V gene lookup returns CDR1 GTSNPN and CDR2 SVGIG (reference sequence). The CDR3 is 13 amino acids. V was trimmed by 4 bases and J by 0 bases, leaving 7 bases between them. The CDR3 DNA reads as TGTGCCTGGACAGAAAACTCTGGAAACACCATATATTTT. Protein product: CAWTENSGNTIYF. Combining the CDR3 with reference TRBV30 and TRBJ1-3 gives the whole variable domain SQTIHQWPATLVQPVGSPLSLECTVEGTSNPNLYWYRQAAGRGLQLLFYSVGIGQISSEVPQNLSASRPQDRQFILSSKKLLLSDSGFYLCAWTENSGNTIYFGEGSWLTVV.

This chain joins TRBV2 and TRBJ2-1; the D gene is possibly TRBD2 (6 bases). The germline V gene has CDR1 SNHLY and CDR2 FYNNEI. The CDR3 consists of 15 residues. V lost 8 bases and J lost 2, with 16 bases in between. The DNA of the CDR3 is TGTGCCAGCTCGGGGGTAACGGGTCCCTACAATGAGCAGTTCTTC. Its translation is CASSGVTGPYNEQFF.

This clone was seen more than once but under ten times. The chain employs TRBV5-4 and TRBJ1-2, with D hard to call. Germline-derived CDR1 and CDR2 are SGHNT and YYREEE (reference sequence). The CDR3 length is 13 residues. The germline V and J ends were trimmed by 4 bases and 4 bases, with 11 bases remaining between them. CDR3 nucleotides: TGTGCCAGCAGCCAACAGCAGTCCTATGGCTACACCTTC. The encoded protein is CASSQQQSYGYTF.

Here the CDR3 DNA reads TGTGCCAGCTCACCGGCGCAGGCCATCTACATGAACACTGAAGCTTTCTTT. This encodes CASSPAQAIYMNTEAFF. The chain uses TRBV18 and TRBJ1-1; D is unclear. The CDR3 is made up of 17 amino acids. V shed 3 bases and J shed 0 bases, with 17 bases lying between them. Germline loops: CDR1 KGHSH, CDR2 LQKENI.

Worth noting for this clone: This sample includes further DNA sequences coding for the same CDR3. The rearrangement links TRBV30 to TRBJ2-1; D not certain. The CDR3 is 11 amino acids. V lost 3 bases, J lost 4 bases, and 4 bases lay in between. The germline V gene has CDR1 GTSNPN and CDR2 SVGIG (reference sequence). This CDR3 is CAWSPYNEQFF. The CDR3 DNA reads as TGTGCCTGGAGCCCGTACAATGAGCAGTTCTTC. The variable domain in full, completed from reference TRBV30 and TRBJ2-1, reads SQTIHQWPATLVQPVGSPLSLECTVEGTSNPNLYWYRQAAGRGLQLLFYSVGIGQISSEVPQNLSASRPQDRQFILSSKKLLLSDSGFYLCAWSPYNEQFFGPGTRLTVL.

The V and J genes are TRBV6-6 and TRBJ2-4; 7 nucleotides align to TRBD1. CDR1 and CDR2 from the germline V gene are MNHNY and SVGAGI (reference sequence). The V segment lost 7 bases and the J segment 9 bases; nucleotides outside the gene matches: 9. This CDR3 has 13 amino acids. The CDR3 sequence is CASNPDRLGIQYF. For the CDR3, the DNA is TGTGCCAGCAACCCGGACAGGTTAGGCATTCAGTACTTC.

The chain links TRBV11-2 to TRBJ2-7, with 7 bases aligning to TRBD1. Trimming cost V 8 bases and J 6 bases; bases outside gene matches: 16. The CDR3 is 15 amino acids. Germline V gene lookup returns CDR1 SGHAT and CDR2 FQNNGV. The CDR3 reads CASRIPGQRYAEQYF. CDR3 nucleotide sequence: TGTGCCAGCCGTATCCCGGGACAGCGATACGCCGAGCAGTACTTC.

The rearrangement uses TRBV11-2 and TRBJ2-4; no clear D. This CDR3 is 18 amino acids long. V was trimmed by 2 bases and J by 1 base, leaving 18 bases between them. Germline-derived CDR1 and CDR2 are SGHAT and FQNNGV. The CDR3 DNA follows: TGTGCCAGCAGCTTACCCCTTGCCCAGCCTGGTGCCAAAAACATTCAGTACTTC. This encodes CASSLPLAQPGAKNIQYF. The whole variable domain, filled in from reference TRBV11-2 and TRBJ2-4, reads EAGVAQSPRYKIIEKRQSVAFWCNPISGHATLYWYQQILGQGPKLLIQFQNNGVVDDSQLPKDRFSAERLKGVDSTLKIQPAKLEDSAVYLCASSLPLAQPGAKNIQYFGAGTRLSVL.

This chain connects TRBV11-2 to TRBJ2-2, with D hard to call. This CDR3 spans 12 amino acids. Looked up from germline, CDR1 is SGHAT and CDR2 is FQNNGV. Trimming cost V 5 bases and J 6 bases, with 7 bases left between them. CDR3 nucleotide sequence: TGTGCCAGCAGCCGCCCGGCCGGGGAGCTGTTTTTT. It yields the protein CASSRPAGELFF.

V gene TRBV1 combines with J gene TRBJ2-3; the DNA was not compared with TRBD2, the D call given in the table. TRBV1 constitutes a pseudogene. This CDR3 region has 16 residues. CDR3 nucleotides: TGCACCAGCAGCCCCCCGAGGGCGGGAAGGCCAGATACGCAGTATTTT. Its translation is CTSSPPRAGRPDTQYF.

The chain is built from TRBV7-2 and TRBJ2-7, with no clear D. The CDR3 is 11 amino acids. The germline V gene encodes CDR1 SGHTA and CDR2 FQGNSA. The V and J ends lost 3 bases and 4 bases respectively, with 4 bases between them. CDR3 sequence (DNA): TGTGCCAGCAGCTTCCTTTACGAGCAGTACTTC. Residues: CASSFLYEQYF. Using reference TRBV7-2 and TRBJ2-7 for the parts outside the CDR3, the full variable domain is GAGVSQSPSNKVTEKGKDVELRCDPISGHTALYWYRQSLGQGLEFLIYFQGNSAPDKSGLPSDRFSAERTGGSVSTLTIQRTQQEDSAVYLCASSFLYEQYFGPGTRLTVT.

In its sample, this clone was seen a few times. CDR3 region: CASSLRGENEQFF. CDR3 nucleotides: TGTGCCAGCAGCTTACGAGGGGAAAATGAGCAGTTCTTC. The V call is TRBV7-9, the J call TRBJ2-1, with D perhaps assigned TRBD1 or TRBD2 (5 bases each). Germline V gives CDR1 SEHNR, CDR2 FQNEAQ (reference sequence). The germline V and J ends were trimmed by 2 bases and 7 bases, with 9 bases remaining between them. This CDR3 is built from 13 residues.

As DNA, the CDR3 is TGTGCCACCAGCAGAGCGGAGGCGCGGGGAGATACGCAGTATTTT. Translation gives CATSRAEARGDTQYF. The rearrangement joins TRBV15 to TRBJ2-3, with D perhaps matching TRBD2 (6 bases). The V end lost 1 base, the J end lost 5 bases, and 13 bases lay between the germline ends. Germline V gives CDR1 LNHNV, CDR2 YYDKDF (reference sequence). This CDR3 contains 15 residues. The whole variable domain, remainder taken from reference TRBV15 and TRBJ2-3, is DAMVIQNPRYQVTQFGKPVTLSCSQTLNHNVMYWYQQKSSQAPKLLFHYYDKDFNNEADTPDNFQSRRPNTSFCFLDIRSPGLGDTAMYLCATSRAEARGDTQYFGPGTRLTVL.

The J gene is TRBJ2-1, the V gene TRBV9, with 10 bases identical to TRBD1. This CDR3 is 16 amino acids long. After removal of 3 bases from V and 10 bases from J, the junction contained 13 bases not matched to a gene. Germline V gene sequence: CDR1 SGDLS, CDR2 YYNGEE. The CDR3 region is CASSAVGQGSSTEQFF. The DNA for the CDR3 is TGTGCCAGCAGCGCCGTGGGACAGGGGTCGTCGACAGAGCAGTTCTTC.

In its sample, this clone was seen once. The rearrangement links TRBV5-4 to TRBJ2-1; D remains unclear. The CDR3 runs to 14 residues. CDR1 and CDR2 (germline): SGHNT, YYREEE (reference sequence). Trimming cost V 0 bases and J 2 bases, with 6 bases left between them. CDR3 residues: CASSLDGPYNEQFF. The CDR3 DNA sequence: TGTGCCAGCAGCTTGGATGGCCCCTACAATGAGCAGTTCTTC.

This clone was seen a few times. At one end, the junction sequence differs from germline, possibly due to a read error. CDR3 sequence (DNA): TGTGCCTGGAGTGAATTCCCTGACTTC. It is translated as CAWSEFPDF. This chain links TRBV30 with TRBJ2-5; D gene uncertain. The CDR3 contains 9 residues. Germline V gives CDR1 GTSNPN, CDR2 SVGIG (reference sequence).

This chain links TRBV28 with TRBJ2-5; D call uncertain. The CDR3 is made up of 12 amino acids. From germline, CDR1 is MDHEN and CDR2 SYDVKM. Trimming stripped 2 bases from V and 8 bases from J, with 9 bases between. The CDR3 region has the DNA TGTGCCAGCAGTTTAGCGTTCGGTACCCAGTACTTC. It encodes CASSLAFGTQYF.

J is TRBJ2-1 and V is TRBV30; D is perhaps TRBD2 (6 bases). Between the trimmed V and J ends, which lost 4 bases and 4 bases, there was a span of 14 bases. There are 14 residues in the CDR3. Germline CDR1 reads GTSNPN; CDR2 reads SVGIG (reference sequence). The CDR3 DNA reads TGTGCCTGGAAGGGACTCCCCGATTACAATGAGCAGTTCTTC. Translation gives CAWKGLPDYNEQFF.

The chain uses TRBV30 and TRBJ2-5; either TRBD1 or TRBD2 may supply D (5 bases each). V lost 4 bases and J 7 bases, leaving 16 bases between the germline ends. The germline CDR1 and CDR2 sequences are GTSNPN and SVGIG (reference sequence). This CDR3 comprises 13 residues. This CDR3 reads CAWMYGGYGTQYF. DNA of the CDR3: TGTGCCTGGATGTATGGGGGTTATGGGACCCAGTACTTC.

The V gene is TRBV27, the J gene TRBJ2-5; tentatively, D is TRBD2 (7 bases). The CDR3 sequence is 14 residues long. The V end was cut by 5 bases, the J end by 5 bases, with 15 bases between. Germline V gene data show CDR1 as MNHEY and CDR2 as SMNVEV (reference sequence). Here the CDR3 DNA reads TGTGCCAGCAGTCAGGCGGGGGCAGGGGAGACCCAGTACTTC. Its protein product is CASSQAGAGETQYF.

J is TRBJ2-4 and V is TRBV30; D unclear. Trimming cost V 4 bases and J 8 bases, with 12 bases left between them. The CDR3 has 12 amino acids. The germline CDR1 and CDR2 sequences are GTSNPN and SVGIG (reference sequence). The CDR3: CAWTQRGDIQYF. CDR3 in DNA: TGTGCCTGGACGCAACGTGGGGACATTCAGTACTTC.

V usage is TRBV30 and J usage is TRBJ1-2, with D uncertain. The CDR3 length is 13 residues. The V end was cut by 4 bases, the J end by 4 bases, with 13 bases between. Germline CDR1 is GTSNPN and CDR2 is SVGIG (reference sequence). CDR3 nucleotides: TGTGCCTGGACCAGACGGGCAGCCTATGGCTACACCTTC. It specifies CAWTRRAAYGYTF.

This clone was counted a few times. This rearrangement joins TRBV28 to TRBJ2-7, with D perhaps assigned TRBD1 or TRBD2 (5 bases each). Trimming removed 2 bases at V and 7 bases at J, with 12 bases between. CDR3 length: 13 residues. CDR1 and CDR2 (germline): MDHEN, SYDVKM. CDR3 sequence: CASSLEGSGEQYF. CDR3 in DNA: TGTGCCAGCAGTTTAGAGGGGTCAGGGGAGCAGTACTTC.